The rows below give T cell receptor beta chains drawn from one sample of a study of shared clonotypes between healthy human individuals. Sequencing was performed with immunoSEQ multiplex PCR; in TCRdb, only in-frame clones are kept and a portion is missing. In the table there are about 2.4 million clones, more than 85% of which are singletons. Sequencing was performed on naive CD4+ T cells from PBMCs. The receptors derive from a man between 18 and 29 years old in good health. Some clones in this sample may be carry-over from other donors' samples. CDR3s include the opening cysteine and the closing phenylalanine or tryptophan. The D gene is left open where the match is weak. A clone size is listed for some rows: how often the clone was seen (once, few, many), or a class if it is expanded.

abundance: NA
v_gene: TRBV27
j_gene: TRBJ2-1
d_gene: TRBD1
CDR3aa: CASMRDRATYNEQFF
CDR3nt: TGTGCCAGCATGAGGGACAGGGCAACCTACAATGAGCAGTTCTTC

abundance: NA
v_gene: TRBV2
j_gene: TRBJ1-1
d_gene: NA
CDR3aa: CASSEGGLNTEAFF
CDR3nt: TGTGCCAGCAGTGAAGGGGGCCTGAACACTGAAGCTTTCTTT

abundance: NA
v_gene: TRBV7-2
j_gene: TRBJ1-5
d_gene: NA
CDR3aa: CASSPSAGLDQPQHF
CDR3nt: TGTGCCAGCAGCCCTTCCGCAGGTCTGGATCAGCCCCAGCATTTT

abundance: NA
v_gene: TRBV6-1
j_gene: TRBJ2-4
d_gene: NA
CDR3aa: CATQARAKNIQYF
CDR3nt: TGTGCCACCCAGGCTAGGGCCAAAAACATTCAGTACTTC

abundance: NA
v_gene: TRBV6-5
j_gene: TRBJ1-1
d_gene: NA
CDR3aa: CASSYRLGRTEAFF
CDR3nt: TGTGCCAGCAGTTACCGGCTTGGGCGCACTGAAGCTTTCTTT

abundance: NA
v_gene: TRBV5-4
j_gene: TRBJ2-5
d_gene: TRBD2
CDR3aa: CASSLALAGVVTQYF
CDR3nt: TGTGCCAGCAGCTTGGCTCTAGCGGGAGTGGTGACCCAGTACTTC

abundance: NA
v_gene: TRBV5-1
j_gene: TRBJ2-1
d_gene: NA
CDR3aa: CASSLVPGSYNEQFF
CDR3nt: TGCGCCAGCAGCTTGGTTCCAGGGAGCTACAATGAGCAGTTCTTC

abundance: NA
v_gene: TRBV2
j_gene: TRBJ2-3
d_gene: NA
CDR3aa: CASSAGIMGPDTQYF
CDR3nt: TGTGCCAGCAGTGCCGGAATAATGGGCCCAGATACGCAGTATTTT

abundance: NA
v_gene: TRBV5-7
j_gene: TRBJ1-4
d_gene: TRBD1
CDR3aa: CASSPGQGPFAGEKLFF
CDR3nt: TGTGCCAGCAGCCCGGGACAGGGGCCCTTCGCTGGGGAAAAACTGTTTTTT

abundance: NA
v_gene: TRBV7-9
j_gene: TRBJ2-1
d_gene: NA
CDR3aa: CASGKPSLAHNEQFF
CDR3nt: TGTGCCAGCGGAAAACCCAGTCTAGCCCACAATGAGCAGTTCTTC

abundance: NA
v_gene: TRBV9
j_gene: TRBJ1-2
d_gene: TRBD1
CDR3aa: CASSPDITGAQNYGYTF
CDR3nt: TGTGCCAGCAGCCCAGATATTACAGGGGCACAGAACTATGGCTACACCTTC

abundance: NA
v_gene: TRBV28
j_gene: TRBJ1-1
d_gene: NA
CDR3aa: CASTSLGLVTEAFF
CDR3nt: TGTGCCAGCACCTCCTTAGGGTTGGTCACTGAAGCTTTCTTT

abundance: NA
v_gene: TRBV4-1
j_gene: TRBJ1-1
d_gene: NA
CDR3aa: CASSQGLAVNTEAFF
CDR3nt: TGCGCCAGCAGCCAGGGGCTGGCAGTGAACACTGAAGCTTTCTTT

abundance: NA
v_gene: TRBV5-1
j_gene: TRBJ2-3
d_gene: NA
CDR3aa: CASSLAGAGDTQYF
CDR3nt: TGCGCCAGCAGCTTGGCGGGAGCCGGAGATACGCAGTATTTT

abundance: NA
v_gene: TRBV19
j_gene: TRBJ1-3
d_gene: NA
CDR3aa: CASSIGGSVNTIYF
CDR3nt: TGTGCCAGTAGTATAGGAGGCAGTGTAAACACCATATATTTT

abundance: NA
v_gene: TRBV30
j_gene: TRBJ2-2
d_gene: NA
CDR3aa: CAWSVRTGGELFF
CDR3nt: TGTGCCTGGAGTGTACGGACCGGGGGGGAGCTGTTTTTT

abundance: NA
v_gene: TRBV5-4
j_gene: TRBJ2-7
d_gene: NA
CDR3aa: CASSLGSPGSYEQYF
CDR3nt: TGTGCCAGCAGCCTGGGGAGCCCCGGGTCCTACGAGCAGTACTTC

abundance: once
v_gene: TRBV19
j_gene: TRBJ2-3
d_gene: TRBD2
CDR3aa: CASSRSGGSASDTQYF
CDR3nt: TGTGCCAGTAGCCGATCGGGCGGGAGCGCGTCAGATACGCAGTATTTT

abundance: NA
v_gene: TRBV6-6
j_gene: TRBJ2-7
d_gene: TRBD1
CDR3aa: CASSSPRDRGSYEQYF
CDR3nt: TGTGCCAGCAGTTCACCTCGGGACAGGGGATCCTACGAGCAGTACTTC

abundance: NA
v_gene: TRBV11-1
j_gene: TRBJ1-3
d_gene: NA
CDR3aa: CASSPTLGKSSGNTIYF
CDR3nt: TGTGCCAGCAGCCCGACCCTCGGGAAGTCCTCTGGAAACACCATATATTTT

abundance: NA
v_gene: TRBV6-6
j_gene: TRBJ1-4
d_gene: NA
CDR3aa: CASSYAPREMKNCFF
CDR3nt: NA

abundance: NA
v_gene: TRBV9
j_gene: TRBJ2-1
d_gene: NA
CDR3aa: CASSVRREPYEQFF
CDR3nt: TGTGCCAGCAGCGTCAGGAGGGAGCCATATGAGCAGTTCTTC

abundance: NA
v_gene: TRBV7-3
j_gene: TRBJ2-3
d_gene: TRBD1
CDR3aa: CASSLTGQGTDTQYF
CDR3nt: TGTGCCAGCAGCTTAACAGGACAGGGTACAGATACGCAGTATTTT

abundance: NA
v_gene: TRBV7-3
j_gene: TRBJ2-5
d_gene: TRBD1
CDR3aa: CASSFDREETQYF
CDR3nt: TGTGCCAGCAGCTTCGACAGGGAGGAGACCCAGTACTTC

abundance: NA
v_gene: TRBV5-6
j_gene: TRBJ1-1
d_gene: NA
CDR3aa: CASSEAGVAFF
CDR3nt: TGTGCCAGCAGCGAAGCTGGGGTGGCTTTCTTT

abundance: NA
v_gene: TRBV2
j_gene: TRBJ2-7
d_gene: TRBD1
CDR3aa: CASSEQGVEYEQYF
CDR3nt: TGTGCCAGCAGTGAACAGGGGGTGGAATACGAGCAGTACTTC

abundance: NA
v_gene: TRBV28
j_gene: TRBJ2-7
d_gene: NA
CDR3aa: CASSFGSSYEQYF
CDR3nt: TGTGCCAGCAGTTTCGGGAGCTCCTACGAGCAGTACTTC

abundance: NA
v_gene: TRBV27
j_gene: TRBJ2-7
d_gene: TRBD1
CDR3aa: CASSSLGTGGSYEQYF
CDR3nt: TGTGCCAGCAGTTCGCTCGGGACAGGGGGCTCCTACGAGCAGTACTTC

abundance: NA
v_gene: TRBV27
j_gene: TRBJ1-3
d_gene: NA
CDR3aa: CASRSGSSGNTIYF
CDR3nt: TGTGCCAGCCGGTCAGGTAGCTCTGGAAACACCATATATTTT

abundance: NA
v_gene: TRBV4-1
j_gene: TRBJ2-1
d_gene: TRBD1
CDR3aa: CASSQGWGQGPHEQFF
CDR3nt: TGCGCCAGCAGCCAAGGTTGGGGACAGGGTCCCCATGAGCAGTTCTTC

abundance: few
v_gene: TRBV18
j_gene: TRBJ1-4
d_gene: NA
CDR3aa: CASSPTVQADEKLFF
CDR3nt: TGTGCCAGCTCACCGACAGTCCAAGCGGACGAAAAACTGTTTTTT

abundance: NA
v_gene: TRBV7-3
j_gene: TRBJ1-4
d_gene: NA
CDR3aa: CASSSLVRWSNEKLFF
CDR3nt: TGTGCCAGCAGCTCCCTGGTGAGGTGGAGTAATGAAAAACTGTTTTTT

abundance: once
v_gene: TRBV6-6
j_gene: TRBJ2-7
d_gene: NA
CDR3aa: CAVRRFDTGYEQYF
CDR3nt: TGTGCCGTCCGCCGATTCGATACAGGCTACGAGCAGTACTTC

abundance: NA
v_gene: TRBV15
j_gene: TRBJ1-2
d_gene: NA
CDR3aa: CATSRDRREYGYTF
CDR3nt: TGTGCCACCAGCAGAGATCGGCGGGAGTATGGCTACACCTTC

abundance: NA
v_gene: TRBV28
j_gene: TRBJ1-6
d_gene: NA
CDR3aa: CASSLYRTNLNSPLHF
CDR3nt: TGTGCCAGCAGTTTGTACAGGACGAACCTTAATTCACCCCTCCACTTT

abundance: NA
v_gene: TRBV4-3
j_gene: TRBJ2-1
d_gene: TRBD1
CDR3aa: CASSQAPTGGAYNEQFF
CDR3nt: TGCGCCAGCAGCCAAGCCCCGACAGGGGGCGCCTACAATGAGCAGTTCTTC

abundance: NA
v_gene: TRBV6-1
j_gene: TRBJ2-7
d_gene: NA
CDR3aa: CASSEMGGSYEQYF
CDR3nt: TGTGCCAGCAGTGAAATGGGCGGATCCTACGAGCAGTACTTC

abundance: NA
v_gene: TRBV28
j_gene: TRBJ1-1
d_gene: NA
CDR3aa: CASSLWTGNTEAFF
CDR3nt: TGTGCCAGCAGTTTATGGACAGGGAACACTGAAGCTTTCTTT

abundance: NA
v_gene: TRBV7-3
j_gene: TRBJ1-1
d_gene: NA
CDR3aa: CASSLFAGSEAFF
CDR3nt: TGTGCCAGCAGCTTATTTGCGGGGTCTGAAGCTTTCTTT

abundance: NA
v_gene: TRBV9
j_gene: TRBJ2-3
d_gene: TRBD1
CDR3aa: CASSSSTGVADTQYF
CDR3nt: TGTGCCAGCAGCTCATCGACAGGGGTTGCAGATACGCAGTATTTT

abundance: NA
v_gene: TRBV5-1
j_gene: TRBJ2-1
d_gene: TRBD2
CDR3aa: CASSLTSGLAYNEQFF
CDR3nt: TGCGCCAGCAGCTTGACTAGCGGGCTGGCCTACAATGAGCAGTTCTTC

abundance: NA
v_gene: TRBV11-3
j_gene: TRBJ2-7
d_gene: NA
CDR3aa: CASSLGASYEQYF
CDR3nt: TGTGCCAGCAGCCTAGGGGCATCCTACGAGCAGTACTTC

abundance: NA
v_gene: TRBV15
j_gene: TRBJ2-2
d_gene: TRBD1
CDR3aa: CATSRERTGLGGELFF
CDR3nt: TGTGCCACCAGCAGAGAACGGACAGGGCTGGGCGGGGAGCTGTTTTTT

abundance: once
v_gene: TRBV5-1
j_gene: TRBJ2-1
d_gene: TRBD2
CDR3aa: CASSFPTSGLEQFF
CDR3nt: TGCGCCAGCAGCTTCCCGACTAGCGGTCTAGAGCAGTTCTTC

abundance: NA
v_gene: TRBV2
j_gene: TRBJ2-1
d_gene: NA
CDR3aa: CANIIYNEQFF
CDR3nt: TGTGCCAATATAATCTACAATGAGCAGTTCTTC

abundance: NA
v_gene: TRBV7-9
j_gene: TRBJ2-7
d_gene: NA
CDR3aa: CASSLMGKSSYEQYF
CDR3nt: TGTGCCAGCAGCTTGATGGGCAAAAGCTCCTACGAGCAGTACTTC

abundance: NA
v_gene: TRBV11-2
j_gene: TRBJ1-2
d_gene: TRBD1
CDR3aa: CASSATTGVGYGYTF
CDR3nt: TGTGCCAGCAGCGCGACGACAGGGGTCGGCTATGGCTACACCTTC

abundance: NA
v_gene: TRBV18
j_gene: TRBJ1-4
d_gene: NA
CDR3aa: CASSPPAPTTNEKLFF
CDR3nt: TGTGCCAGCTCACCACCGGCCCCCACAACTAATGAAAAACTGTTTTTT

abundance: NA
v_gene: TRBV5-1
j_gene: TRBJ2-1
d_gene: TRBD1
CDR3aa: CASSSGTGGGSSYNEQFF
CDR3nt: TGCGCCAGCAGCTCCGGGACAGGGGGCGGGAGCTCCTACAATGAGCAGTTCTTC

abundance: NA
v_gene: TRBV18
j_gene: TRBJ2-1
d_gene: TRBD1
CDR3aa: CASSPVDREYNEQFF
CDR3nt: TGTGCCAGCTCACCCGTGGACAGGGAGTACAATGAGCAGTTCTTC

abundance: NA
v_gene: TRBV12-5
j_gene: TRBJ1-1
d_gene: NA
CDR3aa: CASGSLELNTEAFF
CDR3nt: TGTGCTAGTGGTTCCCTCGAACTCAACACTGAAGCTTTCTTT

abundance: NA
v_gene: TRBV23-1
j_gene: TRBJ2-5
d_gene: NA
CDR3aa: CASSQPRVARETQYF
CDR3nt: TGCGCCAGCAGTCAACCCAGGGTAGCCAGAGAGACCCAGTACTTC

abundance: few
v_gene: TRBV10-3
j_gene: TRBJ1-5
d_gene: NA
CDR3aa: CAISAGVSNQPQHF
CDR3nt: TGTGCCATCAGTGCGGGGGTTAGCAATCAGCCCCAGCATTTT

abundance: NA
v_gene: TRBV2
j_gene: TRBJ2-4
d_gene: NA
CDR3aa: CASSDPRQYFIAKNIQYF
CDR3nt: TGTGCCAGCAGTGACCCCCGACAGTATTTTATAGCCAAAAACATTCAGTACTTC

abundance: NA
v_gene: TRBV27
j_gene: TRBJ1-6
d_gene: NA
CDR3aa: CASSELWAPLHF
CDR3nt: TGTGCCAGCAGTGAGCTTTGGGCGCCCCTCCACTTT